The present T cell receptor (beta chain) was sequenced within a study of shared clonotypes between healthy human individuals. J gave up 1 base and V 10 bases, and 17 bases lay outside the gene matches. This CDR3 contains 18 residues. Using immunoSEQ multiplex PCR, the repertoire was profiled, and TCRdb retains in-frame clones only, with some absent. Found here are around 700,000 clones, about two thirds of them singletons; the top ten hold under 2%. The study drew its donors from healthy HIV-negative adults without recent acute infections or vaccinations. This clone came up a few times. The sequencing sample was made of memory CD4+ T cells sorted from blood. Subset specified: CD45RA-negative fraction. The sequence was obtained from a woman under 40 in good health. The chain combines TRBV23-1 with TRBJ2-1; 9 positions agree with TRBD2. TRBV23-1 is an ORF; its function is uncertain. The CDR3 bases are TGCGCCACCCCCCTCATAGCGGGAGAAAAGGAATCCTACAATGAGCAGTTCTTC. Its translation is CATPLIAGEKESYNEQFF.